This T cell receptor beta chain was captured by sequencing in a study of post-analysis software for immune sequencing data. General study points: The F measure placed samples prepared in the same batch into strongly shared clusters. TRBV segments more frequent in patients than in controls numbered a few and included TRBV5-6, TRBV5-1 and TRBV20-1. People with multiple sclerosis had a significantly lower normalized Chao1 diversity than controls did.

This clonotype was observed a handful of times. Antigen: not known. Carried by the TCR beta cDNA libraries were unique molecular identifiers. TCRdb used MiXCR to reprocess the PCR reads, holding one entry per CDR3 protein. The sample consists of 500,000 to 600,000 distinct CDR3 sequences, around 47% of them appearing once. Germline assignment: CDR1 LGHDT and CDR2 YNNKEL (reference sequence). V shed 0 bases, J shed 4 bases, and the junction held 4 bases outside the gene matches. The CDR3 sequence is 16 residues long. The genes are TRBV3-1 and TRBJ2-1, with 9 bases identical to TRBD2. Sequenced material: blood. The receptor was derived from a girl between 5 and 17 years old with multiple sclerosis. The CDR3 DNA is TGTGCCAGCAGCCAAGATTTCAGCGGGGGGTACAATGAGCAGTTCTTC. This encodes CASSQDFSGGYNEQFF.